The 23 T cell receptor beta chains reported below all come from one sample, sequenced in a study of shared T cell receptors in the human thymus. The data were produced by immunoSEQ multiplex PCR, yet TCRdb's version contains in-frame clones alone and is incomplete. The sample shows some 700,000 clones, 85% to 90% of them seen only once. The same data also contributed to another study, on human thymus T cells.

Sequences were obtained from thymocytes. The source is a boy under three years old with a congenital heart defect.

V and J are TRBV10-3 and TRBJ1-6, with D unresolved. The CDR3 has 13 residues. The V end lost 8 bases, the J end lost 10 bases, and 15 bases lay between the germline ends. Looked up from germline, CDR1 is ENHRY and CDR2 is SYGVKD. The CDR3 nucleotides are TGTGCCATCGGGAGGGAGGGTGGATCACCCCTCCACTTT. Protein product: CAIGREGGSPLHF.

J is TRBJ2-2 and V is TRBV4-1, with 12 bases fitting TRBD2. CDR1 and CDR2 from the germline V gene are MGHRA and YSYEKL. V was pared by 1 base and J by 0 bases, with 6 bases of the junction left unmatched. The CDR3 runs 19 residues. The CDR3 spells CASSQVPGLAGPNTGELFF. CDR3 nucleotide sequence: TGCGCCAGCAGCCAAGTTCCCGGACTAGCGGGGCCGAACACCGGGGAGCTGTTTTTT.

The rearrangement uses TRBV7-9 and TRBJ2-1; TRBD2 matches 8 bases. V lost 5 bases, J lost 7 bases, and 16 bases stayed unmatched. Germline loops: CDR1 SEHNR, CDR2 FQNEAQ (reference sequence). The CDR3 runs to 17 residues. In nucleotides, the CDR3 is TGTGCCAGCAGCCCAGGCGCGGGAGCGGGAGTTCGGAATGAGCAGTTCTTC. Its protein is CASSPGAGAGVRNEQFF.

The chain carries TRBV6-1 and TRBJ1-5; 9 bases agree with TRBD1. V was clipped by 6 bases and J by 6 bases; unmatched bases: 9. Looked up from germline, CDR1 is MNHNS and CDR2 is SASEGT. This CDR3 region has 15 residues. The CDR3: CASSSGTGLGQPQHF. DNA of the CDR3: TGTGCCAGCAGCTCCGGGACAGGGCTGGGTCAGCCCCAGCATTTT.

The sample holds a few counts of this clone. The V call is TRBV29-1, the J call TRBJ2-4; 7 bases line up with TRBD1. This CDR3 has 14 amino acids. Germline V gives CDR1 SQVTM, CDR2 ANQGSEA. The ends lost 0 bases at V and 8 bases at J; junction bases unmatched: 7. This CDR3 is CSVEDQTGAYIQYF. CDR3 nucleotide sequence: TGCAGCGTTGAAGATCAAACAGGGGCGTACATTCAGTACTTC.

As regards this clone: This specimen includes other DNA sequences encoding the same CDR3. The J gene is TRBJ2-7, the V gene TRBV20-1; D perhaps matches TRBD2 (6 bases). The germline CDR1 and CDR2 sequences are DFQATT and SNEGSKA (reference sequence). Trimming removed 5 bases at V and 1 base at J, with 6 bases between. This CDR3 has 11 residues. The DNA for the CDR3 is TGCAGTGCTGGGGGGTCCTACGAGCAGTACTTC. Protein: CSAGGSYEQYF.

This chain connects TRBV6-5 to TRBJ2-7; tentative D call: TRBD2 (6 bases). The germline V gene encodes CDR1 MNHEY and CDR2 SVGAGI. V was cut by 2 bases and J by 0 bases, with 11 bases left in between. This CDR3 spans 15 amino acids. In DNA form, the CDR3 reads TGTGCCAGCAGTTACGGGGAGGTGGGCTCCTACGAGCAGTACTTC. It yields the protein CASSYGEVGSYEQYF.

J is TRBJ2-1 and V is TRBV5-1, with 7 bases matching TRBD1. From germline, CDR1 is SGHRS and CDR2 YFSETQ. Trimming cost V 0 bases and J 3 bases; bases outside gene matches: 3. This CDR3 has 15 residues. The CDR3 is CASSLARGNYNEQFF. The CDR3 DNA sequence: TGCGCCAGCAGCTTGGCCAGGGGGAACTACAATGAGCAGTTCTTC. Drawing the rest from reference TRBV5-1 and TRBJ2-1, the complete variable domain is KAGVTQTPRYLIKTRGQQVTLSCSPISGHRSVSWYQQTPGQGLQFLFEYFSETQRNKGNFPGRFSGRQFSNSRSEMNVSTLELGDSALYLCASSLARGNYNEQFFGPGTRLTVL.

This chain links TRBV6-1 with TRBJ2-7; tentative D call: TRBD1 (5 bases). The germline V and J ends were trimmed by 7 bases and 4 bases, with 20 bases remaining between them. The germline V gene has CDR1 MNHNS and CDR2 SASEGT. This CDR3 has 15 residues. CDR3 in amino acids: CASTRRTPGPYEQYF. In DNA, the CDR3 is TGTGCCAGCACCCGACGGACACCCGGTCCTTACGAGCAGTACTTC.

The rearrangement links TRBV7-9 to TRBJ2-7, with 7 bases aligning to TRBD2. The CDR3 has 15 residues. CDR1 is SEHNR, CDR2 FQNEAQ, per germline (reference sequence). V lost 8 bases to trimming and J lost 5 bases; unmatched junction nucleotides: 15. CDR3 protein: CASRITQAGRDEQYF. Here the CDR3 DNA reads TGTGCCAGCCGCATCACCCAAGCGGGACGGGACGAGCAGTACTTC.

In this sample, this clone turned up a few times. The chain carries TRBV14 and TRBJ2-1; 7 bases match TRBD1. The CDR3 runs to 17 residues. V lost 7 bases and J lost 2; bases outside the gene matches: 14. Germline CDR1 and CDR2: SGHDN and FVKESK. In nucleotides, the CDR3 is TGTGCCAGCACCCAGACAGGGCCTACCCGACCCTACAATGAGCAGTTCTTC. Translation: CASTQTGPTRPYNEQFF.

The CDR3, as DNA: TGTGCCAGCAGCCGACCAACCCGGACAGGGTCCTACGAGCAGTACTTC. Protein: CASSRPTRTGSYEQYF. The rearrangement links TRBV11-2 to TRBJ2-7; 8 bases match TRBD1. There are 16 residues in the CDR3. Per germline, CDR1 SGHAT and CDR2 FQNNGV. V trimming: 5 bases; J trimming: 1 base; junction bases outside the gene matches: 10.

CDR3 loop: CASGGLAGRDEQFF. The CDR3 nucleotides read TGCGCCAGCGGAGGACTAGCGGGAAGAGATGAGCAGTTCTTC. V and J are TRBV5-1 and TRBJ2-1; 12 bases fit TRBD2. The CDR3 sequence is 14 residues long. From germline, CDR1 is SGHRS and CDR2 YFSETQ. V was clipped by 7 bases and J by 8 bases; unmatched bases: 7.

The chain joins TRBV6-6 to TRBJ2-1, with D perhaps TRBD2 (5 bases). Germline V gene lookup returns CDR1 MNHNY and CDR2 SVGAGI (reference sequence). The CDR3 has 12 amino acids. Deletions cut 2 bases from V and 7 bases from J, with 6 bases between. CDR3 DNA sequence: TGTGCCAGCAGTTACGGGGAGAATGAGCAGTTCTTC. This sequence encodes CASSYGENEQFF.

The chain joins TRBV4-1 to TRBJ2-5; D uncertain. This CDR3 comprises 17 residues. CDR1 MGHRA and CDR2 YSYEKL come from the germline V gene. V was clipped by 0 bases and J by 1 base, with 15 bases between them. The CDR3 protein is CASSQDGLEPSQETQYF. In DNA, the CDR3 is TGCGCCAGCAGCCAAGACGGTTTAGAACCTTCCCAAGAGACCCAGTACTTC.

The chain uses TRBV5-1 and TRBJ2-7, with TRBD1 as a possible D gene (6 bases). The V gene's germline CDR1 is SGHRS and CDR2 YFSETQ. Trimming removed 5 bases at V and 4 bases at J, with 19 bases between. There are 15 residues in the CDR3. The CDR3 nucleotides read TGCGCCAGCAGACCTGGACAGCCCCGATGGTACGAGCAGTACTTC. This translates into CASRPGQPRWYEQYF.

The V call is TRBV6-6, the J call TRBJ2-7, with 11 bases fitting TRBD1. V was clipped by 5 bases and J by 3 bases; unmatched bases: 3. From germline, CDR1 is MNHNY and CDR2 SVGAGI (reference sequence). CDR3 length: 14 residues. CDR3 sequence: CASSRDRGSYEQYF. CDR3 sequence (DNA): TGTGCCAGCAGTAGGGACAGGGGGAGCTACGAGCAGTACTTC.

Comment on this clone: It is unclear where the CDR3 begins or ends on the DNA, so no DNA is shown, and the CDR3 is as TCRdb lists it. The genes are TRBV15 and TRBJ2-3; TRBD2 was called by the table and not checked on the DNA. Germline CDR1 reads LNHNV; CDR2 reads YYDKDF (reference sequence). The length of the CDR3 is 16 amino acids, counting both ends. The CDR3 here is CATSSTSGGYTDTQYF.

The chain uses TRBV4-3 and TRBJ2-2; D unclear. Trimming removed 3 bases at V and 0 bases at J, with 14 bases between. The CDR3 contains 17 residues. Per the germline V gene, CDR1 is LGHNA and CDR2 is YSLEER. Here the CDR3 reads CASSHNSTDANTGELFF. As DNA, the CDR3 is TGCGCCAGCAGCCACAACTCTACAGACGCGAACACCGGGGAGCTGTTTTTT.

In nucleotides, the CDR3 is TGTGCCTGGAGTAGAAGACTAGCGGGTAACTACAATGAGCAGTTCTTC. Translated: CAWSRRLAGNYNEQFF. The chain uses TRBV30 and TRBJ2-1; 10 bases match TRBD2. CDR1 and CDR2 from the germline V gene are GTSNPN and SVGIG (reference sequence). The CDR3 is 16 amino acids. Trimming cost V 2 bases and J 3 bases; bases outside gene matches: 7. The variable domain in full, completed from reference TRBV30 and TRBJ2-1, reads SQTIHQWPATLVQPVGSPLSLECTVEGTSNPNLYWYRQAAGRGLQLLFYSVGIGQISSEVPQNLSASRPQDRQFILSSKKLLLSDSGFYLCAWSRRLAGNYNEQFFGPGTRLTVL.

The V gene is TRBV6-5, the J gene TRBJ1-4; D may be TRBD1 (5 bases). Germline loops: CDR1 MNHEY, CDR2 SVGAGI. The CDR3 runs 16 residues. Between the trimmed V and J ends, which lost 0 bases and 8 bases, there was a span of 16 bases. Written as DNA, the CDR3 is TGTGCCAGCAGTTACTCTCAGGGTGGGGTACCGGAAAAACTGTTTTTT. This translates into CASSYSQGGVPEKLFF.

The CDR3 DNA sequence: TGTGCCAGCACTTCAAGCCGGACTAGCGGGACCTACAATGAGCAGTTCTTC. Translated: CASTSSRTSGTYNEQFF. The chain links TRBV2 to TRBJ2-1; 12 bases agree with TRBD2. V shed 7 bases, J shed 2 bases, and the junction held 9 bases outside the gene matches. The CDR3 spans 17 residues. Germline CDR1 SNHLY, CDR2 FYNNEI.

This clone has just one count. DNA for the CDR3: TGTGCCAGCAGCTTCAAACCCCGGGGTGAGCAGTTCTTC. Encoded protein: CASSFKPRGEQFF. This chain connects TRBV5-4 to TRBJ2-1; perhaps TRBD2 as D (5 bases). This CDR3 is built from 13 residues. Trimming cost V 2 bases and J 9 bases, with 12 bases left between them. CDR1 is SGHNT, CDR2 YYREEE, per germline (reference sequence).